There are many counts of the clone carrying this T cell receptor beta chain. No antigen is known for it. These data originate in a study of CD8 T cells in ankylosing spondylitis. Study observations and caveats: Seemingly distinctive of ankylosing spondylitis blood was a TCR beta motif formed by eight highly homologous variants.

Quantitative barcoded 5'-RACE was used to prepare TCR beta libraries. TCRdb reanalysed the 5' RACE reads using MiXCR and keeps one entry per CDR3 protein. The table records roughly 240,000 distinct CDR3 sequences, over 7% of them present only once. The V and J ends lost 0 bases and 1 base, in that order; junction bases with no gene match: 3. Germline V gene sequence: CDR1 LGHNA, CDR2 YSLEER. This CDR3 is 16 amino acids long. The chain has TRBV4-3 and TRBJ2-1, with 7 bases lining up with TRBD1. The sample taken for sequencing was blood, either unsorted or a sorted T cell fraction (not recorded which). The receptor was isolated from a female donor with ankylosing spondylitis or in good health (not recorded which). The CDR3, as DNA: TGCGCCAGCAGCCAAGATCTGACAGGGTCCTACAATGAGCAGTTCTTC. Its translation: CASSQDLTGSYNEQFF.